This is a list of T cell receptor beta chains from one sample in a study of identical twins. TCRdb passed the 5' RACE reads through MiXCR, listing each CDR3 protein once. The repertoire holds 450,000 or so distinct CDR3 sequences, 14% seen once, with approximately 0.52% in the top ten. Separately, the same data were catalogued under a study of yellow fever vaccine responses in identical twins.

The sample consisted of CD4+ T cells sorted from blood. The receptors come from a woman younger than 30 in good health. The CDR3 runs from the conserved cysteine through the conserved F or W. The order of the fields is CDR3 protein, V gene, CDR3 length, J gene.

cdr3_aa: CASSSAQTGWGEQFF
v_call: TRBV7-9
cdr3_length: 15
j_call: TRBJ2-1

cdr3_aa: CASSLARVGRDNEQFF
v_call: TRBV5-1
cdr3_length: 16
j_call: TRBJ2-1

cdr3_aa: CASSFPTSGGQETQYF
v_call: TRBV28
cdr3_length: 16
j_call: TRBJ2-5

cdr3_aa: CASSSLRGLRSYEQYF
v_call: TRBV11-2
cdr3_length: 16
j_call: TRBJ2-7

cdr3_aa: CSAPGGRALSYEQYF
v_call: TRBV20-1
cdr3_length: 15
j_call: TRBJ2-7

cdr3_aa: CASSDGLASGNEQFF
v_call: TRBV6-2/TRBV6-3
cdr3_length: 15
j_call: TRBJ2-1

cdr3_aa: CASSFGTSGRSRAEQYF
v_call: TRBV5-4
cdr3_length: 17
j_call: TRBJ2-7

cdr3_aa: CATSSKGPVDTQYF
v_call: TRBV24-1
cdr3_length: 14
j_call: TRBJ2-3

cdr3_aa: CSVEETGFGYTF
v_call: TRBV29-1
cdr3_length: 12
j_call: TRBJ1-2

cdr3_aa: CSARDGQGSDTQYF
v_call: TRBV20-1
cdr3_length: 14
j_call: TRBJ2-3

cdr3_aa: CASSLAGDRGTQYF
v_call: TRBV7-9
cdr3_length: 14
j_call: TRBJ2-5

cdr3_aa: CASSLRQGNEQFF
v_call: TRBV12-3/TRBV12-4
cdr3_length: 13
j_call: TRBJ2-1

cdr3_aa: CASSRGGANVLTF
v_call: TRBV6-1
cdr3_length: 13
j_call: TRBJ2-6

cdr3_aa: CASSRRGAGGSHEQFF
v_call: TRBV4-3
cdr3_length: 16
j_call: TRBJ2-1

cdr3_aa: CASSPGAGANTGELFF
v_call: TRBV7-8
cdr3_length: 16
j_call: TRBJ2-2

cdr3_aa: CASSLVQDDALFF
v_call: TRBV5-4
cdr3_length: 13
j_call: TRBJ1-4

cdr3_aa: CSARDPGTSGSSDTQYF
v_call: TRBV20-1
cdr3_length: 17
j_call: TRBJ2-3

cdr3_aa: CASIKGFRTDTQYF
v_call: TRBV28
cdr3_length: 14
j_call: TRBJ2-3